Listed here are 10 T cell receptor beta chains from one sample, sequenced in a study of T cell responses to AZD1222 COVID-19 vaccine (dated by TCRdb to the early 2020s). Explained via the paper, the time point label denotes: baseline before first vaccination. Library preparation employed the immunoSEQ multiplex PCR assay. TCRdb provides this immuneACCESS table in a form limited to in-frame rearrangements. Some clones are lacking; in checked studies, under half of them reflect an unresolved V gene, and why the rest are absent is not known. For this sample the table gives some 150,000 clones, of which approximately 89% were detected only once. Approximately 5% of the sample goes to the ten largest clones. The sequencing here drew on peripheral blood, taken on day 0 of AZD1222 vaccination. These receptors were collected from an adult in good health.

This chain uses TRBV5-5 with TRBJ1-2, with D perhaps TRBD1 (5 bases). Trimming stripped 0 bases from V and 7 bases from J, with 16 bases between. This CDR3 is 15 amino acids long. The germline CDR1 and CDR2 sequences are SGHKS and YYEKEE (reference sequence). CDR3 amino acids: CASSLAVGTGGGYTF. The CDR3 region has the DNA TGTGCCAGCAGCTTGGCGGTAGGGACCGGTGGTGGCTACACCTTC.

This chain joins TRBV7-9 and TRBJ1-1; D gene ambiguous. Germline V CDR1 and CDR2: SEHNR, FQNEAQ (reference sequence). This CDR3 region has 11 residues. V lost 3 bases, J lost 6 bases, and 5 bases lay in between. The CDR3 loop is CASSFGAEAFF. The CDR3 nucleotides read TGTGCCAGCAGCTTCGGTGCTGAAGCTTTCTTT.

The genes are TRBV28 and TRBJ2-7, with D possibly being TRBD2 (5 bases). Per the germline V gene, CDR1 is MDHEN and CDR2 is SYDVKM. The CDR3 covers 16 residues. V was pared by 5 bases and J by 4 bases, with 21 bases between. CDR3 region: CASSPGSAPPTYEQYF. The CDR3 DNA reads as TGTGCCAGCAGTCCGGGAAGCGCACCCCCTACTTACGAGCAGTACTTC. The variable domain in full, completed from reference TRBV28 and TRBJ2-7, reads DVKVTQSSRYLVKRTGEKVFLECVQDMDHENMFWYRQDPGLGLRLIYFSYDVKMKEKGDIPEGYSVSREKKERFSLILESASTNQTSMYLCASSPGSAPPTYEQYFGPGTRLTVT.

This CDR3 is CASSYSLAGSYNEQFF. As DNA, the CDR3 is TGTGCCAGCAGTTACTCGCTAGCGGGGTCCTACAATGAGCAGTTCTTC. The chain employs TRBV6-2 or TRBV6-3 and TRBJ2-1; 9 nucleotides agree with TRBD2. Germline values: CDR1 MNHEY, CDR2 SVGEGT. The CDR3 has 16 amino acids. V lost 0 bases, J lost 1 base, and 1 base stayed unmatched.

In the case of this clone: The same CDR3 arises from other DNA sequences in this sample as well. The V call is TRBV6-5, the J call TRBJ2-1, with a possible D match to TRBD1 (5 bases). The CDR3 contains 16 residues. V gave up 0 bases and J gave up 4 bases, with 13 bases separating them. The germline CDR1 and CDR2 sequences are MNHEY and SVGAGI. The CDR3 coding sequence is TGTGCCAGCAGTTACTCCCGACAGCGCGGATACAATGAGCAGTTCTTC. Translating it yields CASSYSRQRGYNEQFF.

The chain couples TRBV3-1 (or the pseudogene TRBV3-2) to TRBJ2-3; no clear D gene. V was pared by 3 bases and J by 0 bases, with 10 bases between. Per germline, CDR1 LGHDT and CDR2 YNNKEL (reference sequence). The CDR3 consists of 15 residues. The CDR3 protein is CASSQGDLSTDTQYF. The CDR3 DNA reads as TGTGCCAGCAGCCAGGGCGACCTTAGCACAGATACGCAGTATTTT.

The chain combines TRBV28 with TRBJ2-1; TRBD1 aligns across 10 bases. This CDR3 is built from 15 residues. Trimming removed 5 bases from V and 9 bases from J; junction bases left unmatched: 10. Germline CDR1 and CDR2: MDHEN and SYDVKM. In DNA form, the CDR3 reads TGTGCCAGCAGTCTACCCGGGACAGGGGATATTGAGCAGTTCTTC. Encoded protein: CASSLPGTGDIEQFF.

The rearrangement uses TRBV28 and TRBJ1-5, with D uncertain. Trimming took 4 bases from V and 7 from J, leaving 8 bases between them. The CDR3 is 12 amino acids. Germline assignment: CDR1 MDHEN and CDR2 SYDVKM. The CDR3 region is CASSSSKQPQHF. For the CDR3, the DNA is TGTGCCAGCAGTTCCTCAAAACAGCCCCAGCATTTT. Full variable domain (rest looked up from reference TRBV28 and TRBJ1-5): DVKVTQSSRYLVKRTGEKVFLECVQDMDHENMFWYRQDPGLGLRLIYFSYDVKMKEKGDIPEGYSVSREKKERFSLILESASTNQTSMYLCASSSSKQPQHFGDGTRLSIL.

This clone has just one count. The CDR3 nucleotides read TGTGCCAGCAAGTGGGGGAATGAAAAACTGTTTTTT. Its protein product is CASKWGNEKLFF. V gene TRBV2 combines with J gene TRBJ1-4; possibly TRBD1 for D (5 bases). The CDR3 has 12 amino acids. V was cut by 7 bases and J by 5 bases, with 8 bases left in between. Germline V gene data show CDR1 as SNHLY and CDR2 as FYNNEI. The full variable domain, rest sourced from reference TRBV2 and TRBJ1-4, is EPEVTQTPSHQVTQMGQEVILRCVPISNHLYFYWYRQILGQKVEFLVSFYNNEISEKSEIFDDQFSVERPDGSNFTLKIRSTKLEDSAMYFCASKWGNEKLFFGSGTQLSVL.

This chain joins TRBV24-1 and TRBJ2-2; 8 bases are shared with TRBD2. CDR3 length equals 14 residues. V was clipped by 9 bases and J by 1 base; unmatched bases: 3. The V gene's germline CDR1 is KGHDR and CDR2 SFDVKD. CDR3 sequence reads: CATHSGENTGELFF. In nucleotides, the CDR3 is TGTGCCACCCATAGCGGGGAGAACACCGGGGAGCTGTTTTTT.